The rows below give T cell receptor beta chains drawn from one sample of a study of chemoradiotherapy in HPV16-positive cancers. The protocol was immunoSEQ multiplex PCR, while the TCRdb copy is restricted to in-frame clones and leaves out a portion. The sample holds about 21,000 clones; approximately 84% are singletons and the top ten take 3.5% to 5%. The sequences come from blood, collected from a patient who underwent chemoradiotherapy. The receptors here all came from a human donor with HPV-associated anogenital cancer. The CDR3 runs from the conserved cysteine through the conserved F or W. Each record gives: V gene, J gene, clone size, D gene, CDR3 length, CDR3 protein, CDR3 DNA. A D gene is named only where the DNA matches it firmly. The size field is filled for only some rows; it gives once, few, many or a size class.

V: TRBV2; J: TRBJ1-1; size: NA; D: NA; length: 15; CDR3: CASSEEGTQRTEAFF; DNA: TGTGCCAGCAGTGAAGAGGGGACCCAGAGGACTGAAGCTTTCTTT
V: TRBV4-3; J: TRBJ1-2; size: NA; D: NA; length: 18; CDR3: CASSQDSPRGGYNYGYTF; DNA: TGCGCCAGCAGCCAAGATTCCCCTAGGGGGGGCTATAACTATGGCTACACCTTC
V: TRBV19; J: TRBJ1-1; size: NA; D: NA; length: 15; CDR3: CATLDQAMRNTEAFF; DNA: TGTGCCACCCTCGACCAGGCCATGAGGAACACTGAAGCTTTCTTT
V: TRBV7-9; J: TRBJ1-1; size: few; D: NA; length: 13; CDR3: CASSLNGNTEAFF; DNA: TGTGCCAGCAGCTTAAACGGGAACACTGAAGCTTTCTTT
V: TRBV19; J: TRBJ1-3; size: NA; D: NA; length: 14; CDR3: CASGDPGQRNTIYF; DNA: TGTGCCAGTGGGGATCCGGGACAAAGAAACACCATATATTTT
V: TRBV10-3; J: TRBJ1-1; size: NA; D: NA; length: 15; CDR3: CAISDATTTGTEAFF; DNA: TGTGCCATCAGTGACGCAACCACCACGGGGACTGAAGCTTTCTTT
V: TRBV7-2; J: TRBJ2-1; size: NA; D: NA; length: 15; CDR3: CASSDPEGGMDEQFF; DNA: TGTGCCAGCAGCGACCCGGAGGGCGGGATGGATGAGCAGTTCTTC
V: TRBV29-1; J: TRBJ2-7; size: NA; D: NA; length: 15; CDR3: CSVEDSRVATYEQYF; DNA: TGCAGCGTTGAAGATTCCCGGGTTGCAACCTACGAGCAGTACTTC
V: TRBV6-5; J: TRBJ2-2; size: NA; D: NA; length: 16; CDR3: CASSLGSGGRNGELFF; DNA: TGTGCCAGCAGTTTAGGATCAGGGGGGCGGAACGGGGAGCTGTTTTTT
V: TRBV14; J: TRBJ1-1; size: NA; D: NA; length: 17; CDR3: CASSQEEGFSWNTEAFF; DNA: TGTGCCAGCAGCCAAGAGGAAGGGTTCTCATGGAACACTGAAGCTTTCTTT
V: TRBV9; J: TRBJ1-6; size: NA; D: NA; length: 16; CDR3: CASSVRQSSYNSPLHF; DNA: TGTGCCAGCAGCGTTCGGCAGAGCTCCTATAATTCACCCCTCCACTTT
V: TRBV9; J: TRBJ2-3; size: NA; D: NA; length: 15; CDR3: CASSVGTGWTDTQYF; DNA: TGTGCCAGCAGCGTAGGGACTGGTTGGACAGATACGCAGTATTTT
V: TRBV7-9; J: TRBJ2-1; size: NA; D: NA; length: 11; CDR3: CASSFYNEQFF; DNA: TGTGCCAGCAGCTTTTACAATGAGCAGTTCTTC
V: TRBV30; J: TRBJ1-1; size: NA; D: TRBD1; length: 16; CDR3: CAWGDRANPAKTEAFF; DNA: TGTGCCTGGGGGGACAGGGCCAACCCTGCGAAGACTGAAGCTTTCTTT
V: TRBV7-9; J: TRBJ2-1; size: NA; D: NA; length: 14; CDR3: CASSLNSAYNEQFF; DNA: TGTGCCAGCAGCTTAAATTCCGCATACAATGAGCAGTTCTTC
V: TRBV13; J: TRBJ1-1; size: once; D: NA; length: 15; CDR3: CASRPRGAGNTEAFF; DNA: TGTGCCAGCAGGCCTCGGGGGGCGGGGAACACTGAAGCTTTCTTT
V: TRBV9; J: TRBJ2-1; size: NA; D: TRBD2; length: 16; CDR3: CASSVSLANSYNEQFF; DNA: TGTGCCAGCAGCGTTTCACTAGCGAACTCCTACAATGAGCAGTTCTTC
V: TRBV6-5; J: TRBJ2-7; size: NA; D: TRBD1; length: 12; CDR3: CASGQGNYEQYF; DNA: TGTGCCAGCGGACAGGGTAACTACGAGCAGTACTTC
V: TRBV9; J: TRBJ2-6; size: NA; D: NA; length: 16; CDR3: CASSAFWGRGANVLTF; DNA: TGTGCCAGCAGCGCATTCTGGGGGCGTGGGGCCAACGTCCTGACTTTC
V: TRBV19; J: TRBJ1-4; size: once; D: TRBD1; length: 16; CDR3: CASRDRGYATNEKLFF; DNA: TGTGCCAGTAGGGACAGGGGATATGCAACTAATGAAAAACTGTTTTTT
V: TRBV21-1; J: TRBJ2-7; size: NA; D: NA; length: 12; CDR3: CASSDGGDEQYF; DNA: TGTGCCAGCAGCGACGGGGGGGACGAGCAGTACTTC
V: TRBV29-1; J: TRBJ1-1; size: NA; D: NA; length: 11; CDR3: CSVANREEAFF; DNA: TGCAGCGTTGCAAACCGAGAGGAAGCTTTCTTT
V: TRBV7-3; J: TRBJ2-4; size: NA; D: NA; length: 18; CDR3: CASSKGPPTSLAKNIQYF; DNA: TGTGCCAGCAGCAAAGGCCCGCCGACTAGTTTGGCCAAAAACATTCAGTACTTC
V: TRBV4-1; J: TRBJ2-1; size: NA; D: NA; length: 17; CDR3: CASSQKQGSGFYNEQFF; DNA: TGCGCCAGCAGCCAGAAACAGGGATCTGGGTTCTACAATGAGCAGTTCTTC
V: TRBV6-6; J: TRBJ1-5; size: NA; D: TRBD1; length: 15; CDR3: CASRFDRAGNQPQHF; DNA: TGTGCCAGCAGGTTCGACAGGGCGGGGAATCAGCCCCAGCATTTT
V: TRBV19; J: TRBJ2-5; size: NA; D: TRBD2; length: 16; CDR3: CASSLRASGFQETQYF; DNA: TGTGCCAGTAGTCTCCGGGCTAGCGGGTTCCAAGAGACCCAGTACTTC
V: TRBV29-1; J: TRBJ1-1; size: NA; D: NA; length: 12; CDR3: CSYISLNTEAFF; DNA: TGCAGCTACATATCATTGAACACTGAAGCTTTCTTT